The 4 T cell receptor beta chains below all came from one sample that was sequenced in a study of blood T cell repertoires in COVID-19 (dated by TCRdb to the early 2020s). The method behind the library was the immunoSEQ multiplex PCR assay. TCRdb obtained this table from immuneACCESS and retained in-frame rearrangements with V and J assigned. These tables miss some clones; where compared with another copy, unresolved V genes account for less than half of the shortfall, and the remainder is unexplained. The sample table holds 290,000 or so clones, of which 86% were seen once. About 2.7% of the sample comes from the top ten. Sequencing input: PBMCs or T cells enriched from blood (not recorded which). Receptors were obtained from a woman younger than 30 who had recovered from COVID-19.

This clone turned up a few times. CDR3 sequence reads: CASSMVTFSRSNNSPLHF. As DNA, the CDR3 is TGTGCCAGTAGTATGGTGACTTTTTCAAGAAGCAATAATTCACCCCTCCACTTT. V and J are TRBV19 and TRBJ1-6, with D hard to call. CDR1 is LNHDA and CDR2 is SQIVND in the germline V gene (reference sequence). V lost 3 bases and J lost 5, with 20 bases in between. The CDR3 is 18 residues long.

This chain uses TRBV25-1 with TRBJ1-1; D is possibly TRBD1 (5 bases). This CDR3 region has 15 residues. The germline CDR1 and CDR2 sequences are MGHDK and SYGVNS. V was trimmed by 4 bases and J by 0 bases, leaving 12 bases between them. CDR3 nucleotides: TGTGCCAGCAGTGGACCGGGGGGAGTGAACACTGAAGCTTTCTTT. It translates to CASSGPGGVNTEAFF.

V gene TRBV2 combines with J gene TRBJ2-3; D gene unclear. The germline CDR1 and CDR2 sequences are SNHLY and FYNNEI. This CDR3 is built from 14 residues. V lost 3 bases and J 2 bases, leaving 9 bases between the germline ends. In nucleotides, the CDR3 is TGTGCCAGCAGTGATCGTTTGTTCACAGATACGCAGTATTTT. This encodes CASSDRLFTDTQYF.

This rearrangement joins TRBV20-1 to TRBJ2-5, with D unclear. V was shortened by 6 bases and J by 2 bases, with 7 bases between the two germline ends. Germline-derived CDR1 and CDR2 are DFQATT and SNEGSKA (reference sequence). The CDR3 totals 11 residues. The CDR3 loop reads CSALTQETQYF. The CDR3 DNA follows: TGCAGTGCCCTGACACAAGAGACCCAGTACTTC.